The present T cell receptor (beta chain) was sequenced within a study of Ad26.COV2.S vaccination and SARS-CoV-2 variants. Study conclusions and caveats: Recipients of vaccine and of placebo showed similar breadth of their non-spike TCR repertoires.

With respect to this clone: Its antigen is still unknown.

TCRdb's table, derived via immunoSEQ multiplex PCR, lists solely in-frame clones and lacks some. This table has 330,000 or so clones, 75% to 90% appearing once. J gave up 4 bases and V 2 bases, and 15 bases lay outside the gene matches. The CDR3 totals 19 residues. Per germline, CDR1 LNHDA and CDR2 SQIVND (reference sequence). Treatment given: over 15 received Ad26.COV2.S at low or high dose, single or two shots; about 5 received placebo; per-sample allocation not given. Each sample was drawn 63 days after the first injection (of vaccine or placebo). This material consisted of peripheral blood, taken in a trial of Ad26.COV2.S vaccine versus placebo. The origin of this receptor is a person aged 18 to 59 who received the Ad26.COV2.S COVID-19 vaccine or a placebo. This sequence joins TRBV19 and TRBJ2-7, with TRBD2 identical over 12 bases. CDR3 nucleotide sequence: TGTGCCAGTAGTATAAGGGGGCTAGCGGGAGGGCCTCCCTTTTACGAGCAGTACGTC. Its protein is CASSIRGLAGGPPFYEQYV.